These T cell receptor beta chains were read from a single sample in a study of blood T cell repertoires in COVID-19. The assay was immunoSEQ multiplex PCR, and TCRdb's table has in-frame clones only and misses some. The table lists roughly 250,000 clones, roughly 88% of them singletons. The sample consisted of PBMCs or T cells enriched from blood (not recorded which). All receptors come from a woman in her forties or fifties who had recovered from COVID-19. Each CDR3 is given with its conserved first and last residue. D genes are given only for firm matches. A row's size may be missing; if present it is once, few, many or a size class.

>TRBV27|-|TRBJ2-5|once
CASSLFGGLKTQYF
TGTGCCAGCAGTTTATTCGGGGGTTTGAAGACCCAGTACTTC
>TRBV10-3|-|TRBJ2-3|-
CAISPTGIPDTQYF
TGTGCCATCAGTCCCACAGGGATTCCAGATACGCAGTATTTT
>TRBV7-2|TRBD2|TRBJ2-7|-
CASSFGISGRYEQYF
TGTGCCAGCAGCTTCGGGATTAGCGGGAGGTACGAGCAGTACTTC
>TRBV7-2|-|TRBJ2-1|-
CASSHRDFYNEQFF
TGTGCCAGCAGCCACCGGGACTTCTACAATGAGCAGTTCTTC
>TRBV7-9|-|TRBJ1-2|-
CASSLQGIAGYGYTF
TGTGCCAGCAGCTTACAGGGGATCGCGGGCTATGGCTACACCTTC
>TRBV18|-|TRBJ1-2|-
CASSLLDSIGGYTF
TGTGCCAGCTCACTATTGGACAGTATCGGTGGCTACACCTTC
>TRBV24-1|-|TRBJ1-5|-
CATSQGVRNQPQHF
TGTGCCACCAGTCAGGGCGTCCGCAATCAGCCCCAGCATTTT
>TRBV3-1/TRBV3-2|-|TRBJ2-2|few
CASSRWTAGELFF
TGTGCCAGCAGCCGATGGACAGCTGGGGAGCTGTTTTTT
>TRBV27|-|TRBJ2-6|-
CASSLAFRYSGANVLTF
TGTGCCAGCAGTTTAGCTTTTCGGTACTCTGGGGCCAACGTCCTGACTTTC
>TRBV5-1|TRBD2|TRBJ2-3|-
CASSSGLAGGTSTDTQYF
TGCGCCAGCAGCTCGGGACTAGCGGGAGGGACTAGCACAGATACGCAGTATTTT
>TRBV24-1|TRBD1|TRBJ2-2|-
CATSDPGQGDTGELFF
TGTGCCACCAGTGATCCGGGACAGGGGGACACCGGGGAGCTGTTTTTT
>TRBV28|-|TRBJ1-2|-
CASSLPGKGYTF
TGTGCCAGCAGTTTGCCAGGGAAAGGCTACACCTTC
>TRBV28|TRBD1|TRBJ1-2|-
CASSADRDYGYTF
TGTGCCAGCAGTGCGGACAGGGATTATGGCTACACCTTC
>TRBV14|TRBD1|TRBJ2-7|-
CASSQQDRGIGEQYF
TGTGCCAGCAGCCAACAAGACAGGGGTATCGGCGAGCAGTACTTC
>TRBV18|TRBD1|TRBJ1-2|-
CASSRGTGENYGYTF
TGTGCCAGCTCACGCGGGACAGGGGAGAACTATGGCTACACCTTC
>TRBV11-2|TRBD1|TRBJ2-1|-
CASSSITGTGGPYNEQFF
TGTGCCAGCAGCTCGATTACCGGGACAGGGGGCCCCTACAATGAGCAGTTCTTC
>TRBV12-3/TRBV12-4|-|TRBJ1-2|-
CASFDRNYGYTF
TGTGCCAGCTTTGACAGAAACTATGGCTACACCTTC
>TRBV5-1|-|TRBJ1-2|-
CASSLAGKRADGYTF
TGCGCCAGCAGCTTGGCGGGGAAGAGGGCGGATGGCTACACCTTC
>TRBV10-3|TRBD1|TRBJ1-5|few
CAISEGQGSSNQPQHF
TGTGCCATCAGTGAGGGACAGGGGAGTAGCAATCAGCCCCAGCATTTT
>TRBV6-2/TRBV6-3|-|TRBJ1-1|-
CASSYIAGTEAFF
TGTGCCAGCAGTTATATAGCGGGGACTGAAGCTTTCTTT
>TRBV6-5|TRBD1|TRBJ1-4|-
CASTGQGRVGKLFF
TGTGCCAGCACCGGACAGGGAAGGGTCGGAAAACTGTTTTTT
>TRBV19|-|TRBJ1-5|-
CASSIGTGSNQPQHF
TGTGCCAGTAGTATAGGTACAGGTAGCAATCAGCCCCAGCATTTT
>TRBV15|-|TRBJ1-2|-
CATSSGRGAAWYGYTF
TGTGCCACCAGCAGTGGACGGGGGGCAGCTTGGTATGGCTACACCTTC
>TRBV7-8|-|TRBJ2-1|-
CASSLVSSGGKYNEQFF
TGTGCCAGCAGCTTAGTCTCCAGCGGAGGCAAATACAATGAGCAGTTCTTC
>TRBV2|-|TRBJ2-5|-
CASSEFRVTAAQKETQYF
TGTGCCAGCAGTGAGTTTCGGGTTACAGCGGCGCAAAAAGAGACCCAGTACTTC
>TRBV20-1|-|TRBJ2-7|-
CSASPDAYEQYF
TGCAGTGCTAGTCCAGATGCCTACGAGCAGTACTTC
>TRBV27|-|TRBJ1-2|few
CASSSRSSSSYGYTF
TGTGCCAGCAGTTCCCGGAGCAGCTCTAGCTATGGCTACACCTTC
>TRBV2|TRBD1|TRBJ1-5|-
CASTLDRNQPQHF
TGTGCCAGCACCCTGGACAGGAATCAGCCCCAGCATTTT
>TRBV7-2|-|TRBJ1-6|-
CASSPRGSPLHF
TGTGCCAGCAGCCCCAGGGGTTCACCCCTCCACTTT
>TRBV10-3|-|TRBJ1-1|-
CAISGKAETEAFF
TGTGCCATCAGTGGAAAGGCCGAGACAGAAGCTTTCTTT
>TRBV11-3|TRBD1|TRBJ2-7|-
CASSLGGQGLSGEQYF
TGTGCCAGCAGCTTGGGGGGACAGGGACTTTCGGGCGAGCAGTACTTC
>TRBV14|-|TRBJ2-7|-
CASSVRDSRGRQYF
TGTGCCAGCAGCGTGCGGGACTCCCGGGGAAGGCAGTACTTC
>TRBV6-5|-|TRBJ1-2|-
CASSQGHGYTF
TGTGCCAGCAGTCAGGGGCATGGCTACACCTTC
>TRBV7-9|-|TRBJ1-3|-
CASSLGGNTIYF
TGTGCCAGCAGCCTCGGGGGAAACACCATATATTTT
>TRBV5-1|-|TRBJ2-3|-
CASSLAVSAGTSTDTQYF
TGCGCCAGCAGCTTGGCCGTCTCTGCGGGTACTAGCACAGATACGCAGTATTTT
>TRBV6-6|-|TRBJ1-1|-
CASSLSPQNEAFF
TGTGCCAGCAGTTTAAGCCCACAGAATGAAGCTTTCTTT
>TRBV10-1|-|TRBJ2-7|-
CASSKTGPYEQYF
TGCGCCAGCAGCAAGACAGGACCCTACGAGCAGTACTTC
>TRBV27|TRBD2|TRBJ2-1|-
CASSSWLAENEQFF
TGTGCCAGCAGCTCATGGCTAGCGGAAAATGAGCAGTTCTTC
>TRBV7-9|-|TRBJ2-1|-
CASSLKESGDEQFF
TGTGCCAGCAGTCTTAAGGAGTCCGGGGATGAGCAGTTCTTC
>TRBV6-4|TRBD1|TRBJ1-1|-
CASSDTVGQGKTEAFF
TGTGCCAGCAGTGACACGGTAGGACAGGGGAAAACTGAAGCTTTCTTT
>TRBV9|TRBD1|TRBJ2-6|-
CASSAQRDRVSGANVLTF
TGTGCCAGCAGCGCCCAGCGGGACAGGGTTTCTGGGGCCAACGTCCTGACTTTC
>TRBV5-4|-|TRBJ2-1|few
CASSLDLGGGSSYNEQFF
TGTGCCAGCAGCCTGGATTTAGGAGGCGGTAGCTCCTACAATGAGCAGTTCTTC
>TRBV3-1/TRBV3-2|TRBD1|TRBJ1-2|-
CASSLPGQGWGGYTF
TGTGCCAGCAGCTTACCGGGACAGGGGTGGGGAGGCTACACCTTC
>TRBV11-2|-|TRBJ1-3|-
CASSSYRSPGNTIYF
TGTGCCAGCAGCTCGTACAGGTCGCCAGGAAACACCATATATTTT
>TRBV5-1|-|TRBJ1-1|-
CASSTRQQNTEAFF
TGCGCCAGCAGCACGCGACAGCAAAACACTGAAGCTTTCTTT
>TRBV19|TRBD1|TRBJ2-3|-
CASRRTGPDTQYF
TGTGCCAGTAGGAGGACAGGACCAGATACGCAGTATTTT
>TRBV6-4|-|TRBJ1-1|-
CASSASPGNTEAFF
TGTGCCAGCAGTGCTTCGCCGGGGAACACTGAAGCTTTCTTT
>TRBV5-1|TRBD2|TRBJ2-1|-
CASRVTGGSNEQFF
TGCGCCAGCAGGGTGACGGGAGGAAGCAATGAGCAGTTCTTC
>TRBV5-4|TRBD2|TRBJ2-7|-
CASSPPQAGYYEQYF
TGTGCCAGCAGCCCGCCGCAAGCGGGGTACTACGAGCAGTACTTC
>TRBV28|-|TRBJ2-1|-
CASSLYGSGNEQFF
TGTGCCAGCAGTTTGTACGGGAGTGGCAATGAGCAGTTCTTC
>TRBV5-4|-|TRBJ1-4|-
CASSLSEATNEKLFF
TGTGCCAGCAGCTTGTCAGAGGCAACTAATGAAAAACTGTTTTTT
>TRBV7-6|-|TRBJ1-3|-
CASSLAGQRASGNTIYF
TGTGCCAGCAGCTTAGCGGGTCAGAGGGCCTCTGGAAACACCATATATTTT
>TRBV7-2|TRBD1|TRBJ2-2|-
CASSLGGTGLSGELFF
TGTGCCAGCAGCTTAGGGGGGACAGGGTTATCCGGGGAGCTGTTTTTT
>TRBV7-9|-|TRBJ2-1|-
CASSSSQGLTYNEQFF
TGTGCCAGCAGCTCGTCGCAGGGACTCACCTACAATGAGCAGTTCTTC